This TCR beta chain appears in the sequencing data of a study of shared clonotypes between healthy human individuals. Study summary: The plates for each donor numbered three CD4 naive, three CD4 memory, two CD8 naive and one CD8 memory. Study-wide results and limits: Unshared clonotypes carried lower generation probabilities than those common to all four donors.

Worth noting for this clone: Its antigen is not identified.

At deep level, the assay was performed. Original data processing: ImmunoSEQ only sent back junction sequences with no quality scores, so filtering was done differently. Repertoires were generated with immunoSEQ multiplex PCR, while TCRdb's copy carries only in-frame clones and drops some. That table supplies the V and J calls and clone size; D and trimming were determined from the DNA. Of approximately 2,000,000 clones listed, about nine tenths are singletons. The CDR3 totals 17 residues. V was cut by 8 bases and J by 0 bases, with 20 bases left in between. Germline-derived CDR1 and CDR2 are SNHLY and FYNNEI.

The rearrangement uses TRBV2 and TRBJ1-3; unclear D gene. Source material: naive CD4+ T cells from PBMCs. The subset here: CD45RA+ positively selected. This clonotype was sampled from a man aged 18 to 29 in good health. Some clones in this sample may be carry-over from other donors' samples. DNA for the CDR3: TGTGCCAGCTCCGTCCAGTTACAGTCAGTCTCTGGAAACACCATATATTTT. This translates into CASSVQLQSVSGNTIYF.